The 15 T cell receptor beta chains below come from one sample, sequenced in a study of shared clonotypes between healthy human individuals. Sequenced by immunoSEQ multiplex PCR; TCRdb stores in-frame clones only, minus some. This sample has around 1.4 million clones, with approximately 98.5% found just once. The sequenced sample was naive CD4+ T cells sorted from blood. Subset specified: CD45RA+ positively selected. The source of these receptors is a man younger than 45 in good health.

The chain uses TRBV4-1 and TRBJ1-3; 7 nucleotides agree with TRBD1. This CDR3 is 20 amino acids long. V shed 2 bases and J 2 bases; nucleotides not matched to a gene: 18. CDR1 MGHRA and CDR2 YSYEKL come from the germline V gene. The CDR3 loop is CASSQPGQGGNQWTGNTIYF. The CDR3, as DNA: TGCGCCAGCAGCCAACCGGGGCAGGGGGGTAATCAGTGGACTGGAAACACCATATATTTT.

The chain's CDR3 is CASSYSLVGETQYF. CDR3 sequence (DNA): TGTGCCAGCAGTTACTCGTTGGTCGGGGAGACCCAGTACTTC. The chain has TRBV6-6 and TRBJ2-5; no clear D gene. In germline, CDR1 is MNHNY, CDR2 SVGAGI (reference sequence). V lost 0 bases and J lost 5, with 10 bases in between. The CDR3 has 14 amino acids.

V usage is TRBV6-1 and J usage is TRBJ2-3; D may be TRBD1 or TRBD2 (5 bases each). The germline V and J ends were trimmed by 2 bases and 0 bases, with 9 bases remaining between them. Germline V lookup: CDR1 MNHNS, CDR2 SASEGT. The CDR3 runs to 15 residues. In DNA, the CDR3 is TGTGCCAGCAGTGAATTGGGACCGAGCACAGATACGCAGTATTTT. This encodes CASSELGPSTDTQYF.

V is TRBV11-2 and J is TRBJ1-1; no clear D gene. Germline CDR1 SGHAT, CDR2 FQNNGV. The CDR3 loop spans 14 amino acids. Trimming removed 6 bases from V and 0 bases from J, with 11 bases in between. The CDR3 reads CASRQAGLNTEAFF. The CDR3, as DNA: TGTGCCAGCAGGCAGGCAGGCTTGAACACTGAAGCTTTCTTT.

In this sample, this clone turned up once. Other DNA sequences in the same sample also yield this CDR3. The rearrangement uses TRBV5-5 and TRBJ1-5; D is perhaps TRBD1 (5 bases). V shed 4 bases and J shed 5 bases, with 7 bases lying between them. Germline CDR1 reads SGHKS; CDR2 reads YYEKEE (reference sequence). This CDR3 is built from 12 residues. CDR3 sequence reads: CASSLQDQPQHF. CDR3 coding DNA: TGTGCCAGCAGCCTACAGGATCAGCCCCAGCATTTT.

About this clone itself: At the DNA level, this CDR3 is encoded by other sequences in the same sample as well. The chain has TRBV18 and TRBJ2-7, with TRBD1 matching over 8 bases. The CDR3 covers 14 residues. CDR1 and CDR2 from the germline V gene are KGHSH and LQKENI. V was clipped by 3 bases and J by 5 bases; unmatched bases: 6. The CDR3 is CASSPLDRGHEQYF. In DNA, the CDR3 is TGTGCCAGCTCACCCCTCGACAGGGGCCACGAGCAGTACTTC.

The rearrangement links TRBV5-1 to TRBJ2-1, with D possibly being TRBD1 or TRBD2 (5 bases each). V dropped 1 base and J dropped 0 bases, with 14 bases sitting between them. The CDR3 is 17 amino acids. Germline V gene data show CDR1 as SGHRS and CDR2 as YFSETQ. CDR3 nucleotides: TGCGCCAGCAGCTTGATAATACCGGGACCCTCCTACAATGAGCAGTTCTTC. This encodes CASSLIIPGPSYNEQFF.

V usage is TRBV9 and J usage is TRBJ1-1; 8 bases are a match to TRBD1. The junction had 11 bases not matched to a gene; V was cut back by 0 bases and J by 4 bases. CDR1 SGDLS and CDR2 YYNGEE come from the germline V gene. This CDR3 has 17 amino acids. CDR3 coding DNA: TGTGCCAGCAGCGTAGGGCAGGGGGCGACTCTCCCCACTGAAGCTTTCTTT. This codes for CASSVGQGATLPTEAFF.

The CDR3 bases are TGTGCCAGCAGCTTAGGGGGACTAGATTATTACAATGAGCAGTTCTTC. Protein product: CASSLGGLDYYNEQFF. The rearrangement joins TRBV11-3 to TRBJ2-1; TRBD2 aligns across 8 bases. This CDR3 spans 16 amino acids. CDR1 is SGHNT, CDR2 YENEEA, per germline. V dropped 1 base and J dropped 4; count of bases not matched to a gene: 6. Together with reference TRBV11-3 and TRBJ2-1, the CDR3 gives the full variable domain: EAGVVQSPRYKIIEKKQPVAFWCNPISGHNTLYWYLQNLGQGPELLIRYENEEAVDDSQLPKDRFSAERLKGVDSTLKIQPAELGDSAVYLCASSLGGLDYYNEQFFGPGTRLTVL.

V gene TRBV5-4 combines with J gene TRBJ2-7; 9 nucleotides match TRBD2. The CDR3 is made up of 16 amino acids. The trim removed 5 bases at V and 6 bases at J, leaving 15 bases unmatched. Germline-derived CDR1 and CDR2 are SGHNT and YYREEE (reference sequence). The DNA for the CDR3 is TGTGCCAGCAGGAAGGAGGCGGCTAGCGGGATCTCCGAGCAGTACTTC. Its protein is CASRKEAASGISEQYF.

The chain couples TRBV7-2 to TRBJ1-4; 12 bases agree with TRBD1. The junction had 5 bases not matched to a gene; V was cut back by 1 base and J by 8 bases. There are 16 residues in the CDR3. The germline gives CDR1 SGHTA, CDR2 FQGNSA. CDR3 bases: TGTGCCAGCAGCTTAGGGGACAGGGGGCGCAGAGAAAAACTGTTTTTT. It yields the protein CASSLGDRGRREKLFF.

This chain joins TRBV7-2 and TRBJ2-7, with D possibly being TRBD2 (6 bases). The CDR3 has 15 residues. Germline values: CDR1 SGHTA, CDR2 FQGNSA. V dropped 5 bases and J dropped 6 bases, with 20 bases sitting between them. CDR3 in DNA: TGTGCCAGCAGCACATCCGGGGGAGCGTCACGCGAGCAGTACTTC. Translating gives CASSTSGGASREQYF.

This chain links TRBV2 with TRBJ1-5; D is uncertain. The CDR3 totals 15 residues. Trimming left V 3 bases short and J 7 bases short, with 16 bases between. CDR1 is SNHLY, CDR2 FYNNEI, per germline. The CDR3 DNA sequence: TGTGCCAGCAGTGAGCATCAGACCCTTGTACAGCCCCAGCATTTT. Its translation: CASSEHQTLVQPQHF.

The chain combines TRBV5-4 with TRBJ2-1, with D hard to call. This CDR3 spans 16 amino acids. Germline CDR1 is SGHNT and CDR2 is YYREEE (reference sequence). The germline V and J ends were trimmed by 2 bases and 0 bases, with 12 bases remaining between them. CDR3 sequence reads: CASSLSPGNSYNEQFF. CDR3 bases: TGTGCCAGCAGCTTATCCCCGGGCAACTCCTACAATGAGCAGTTCTTC.

V is TRBV11-2 and J is TRBJ2-7, with D perhaps given as TRBD1 or TRBD2 (5 bases each). The germline CDR1 and CDR2 sequences are SGHAT and FQNNGV. The V end was cut by 3 bases, the J end by 5 bases, with 14 bases between. This CDR3 contains 14 residues. The CDR3 loop is CASSFSPGPHEQYF. The CDR3 nucleotides are TGTGCCAGCAGCTTTTCCCCGGGGCCCCACGAGCAGTACTTC.